A single T cell receptor (beta chain) is shown here with its context. Antigen specificity is unknown. The study ran its PCR with 60 Vbeta and 13 Jbeta primers. Profiled with immunoSEQ multiplex PCR; TCRdb holds only in-frame clones, not every one. The profile shows over 150,000 clones, roughly 79% of them singletons. The sample is drawn from a study of cytomegalovirus exposure and HLA in healthy donors. Whole-study results and caveats: TCR beta V- and J-gene trimming was later associated with a missense DCLRE1C variant. Most likely, a cluster of highly shared sequence variants arose as a sequencing artifact.

The V gene lost 6 bases and the J gene lost 5 bases, with 13 bases spanning the gap. This CDR3 region has 14 residues. CDR1 is MNHNS and CDR2 is SASEGT in the germline V gene. This TCR was recovered from a woman aged 50 to 60 in good health and CMV-seropositive. The chain has TRBV6-1 and TRBJ1-4; D gene unclear. The sequencing sample was made of PBMCs. This CDR3 is CASSLLGRNEKLFF. CDR3 bases: TGTGCCAGCAGCTTGTTAGGGAGAAATGAAAAACTGTTTTTT.